This TCR beta chain came from a study of blood T cells in healthy people across ages. Healthy Caucasians from Russia aged roughly 6 to 100 served as donors. Each donor gave about 9.3 milliliters of peripheral blood. Isolation recovered at least 6 million PBMCs from every sample. Trimming removed 1 base from V and 6 bases from J; junction bases left unmatched: 9. Looked up from germline, CDR1 is LGHNA and CDR2 is YNFKEQ. The CDR3 is 16 residues long. Using a J-beta primer mix together with a sample-barcoded 5' primer, a second PCR was run for roughly 6 to 12 cycles. TCRdb fed the 5' RACE reads into MiXCR, producing one record per CDR3 protein. The top ten clones hold roughly a quarter of a sample with about 830,000 distinct CDR3 sequences, around 62% of them seen once.

The chain is built from TRBV4-2 and TRBJ2-1; 7 bases line up with TRBD1. This receptor was obtained from a man under 40 in good health. The sample consisted of blood. The CDR3 protein is CASSQGGRGQVNEQFF. Written as DNA, the CDR3 is TGTGCCAGCAGCCAAGGAGGTAGGGGGCAGGTCAATGAGCAGTTCTTC.